This T cell receptor (beta chain) is from a study of cytomegalovirus exposure and HLA in healthy donors. Donors came from a validation cohort of fewer than 150 subjects, distinct from the first 666-subject cohort. Libraries were prepared by immunoSEQ multiplex PCR; TCRdb keeps only in-frame clonotypes and omits some of them. The table lists 300,000 to 450,000 clones, roughly 85% of them singletons, with 0.83% in the top ten. Findings and caveats of the study: Reports showed the classifier diagnosing cytomegalovirus status with high specificity and sensitivity. The finding came from a later analysis; first-cohort TCR clusters tended to co-occur in the approximately 120 validation repertoires. Among TCR beta chains, those listed as cytomegalovirus-associated numbered around 160.

Per germline, CDR1 SNHLY and CDR2 FYNNEI. With 7 bases clipped from V and 6 bases from J, the junction kept 6 bases outside the gene matches. The CDR3 contains 13 residues. Only a few counts were recorded for this clone. The antigen is undetermined. The TCR comes from a woman aged 18-29 years in good health and CMV-seronegative. The chain joins TRBV2 to TRBJ1-1; 9 bases line up with TRBD1. The specimen was PBMCs. CDR3 bases: TGTGCCAGCACCTCACAGGGGGCTTCTGAAGCTTTCTTT. It is translated as CASTSQGASEAFF.